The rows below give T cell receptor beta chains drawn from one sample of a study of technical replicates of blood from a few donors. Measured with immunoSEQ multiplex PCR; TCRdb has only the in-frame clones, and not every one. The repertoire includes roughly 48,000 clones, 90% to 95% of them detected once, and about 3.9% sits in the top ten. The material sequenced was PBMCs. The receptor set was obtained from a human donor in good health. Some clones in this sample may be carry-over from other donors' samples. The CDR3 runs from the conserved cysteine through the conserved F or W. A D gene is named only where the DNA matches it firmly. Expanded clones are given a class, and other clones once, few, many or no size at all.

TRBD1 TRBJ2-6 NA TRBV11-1 TGTGCCAGTAAATTTACAGGGGGCGCTGGGGCCAACGTCCTGACTTTC CASKFTGGAGANVLTF
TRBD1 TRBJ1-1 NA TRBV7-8 TGTGCCAGCAGCCCCGGACAGGTGGGCACTGAAGCTTTCTTT CASSPGQVGTEAFF
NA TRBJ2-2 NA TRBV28 TGTGCCAGCCTTAACCCTATGGCCGGGGAGCTGTTTTTT CASLNPMAGELFF
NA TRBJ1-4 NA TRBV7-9 TGTGCCAGCAGCGCTAGACAGGTTAATGAAAAACTGTTTTTT CASSARQVNEKLFF
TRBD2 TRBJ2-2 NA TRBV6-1 TGTGCCAGCACCCGGACTAGCGGAGGGTTGTTTTTT CASTRTSGGLFF
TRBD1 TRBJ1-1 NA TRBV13 TGTGCCAGCAGCTTGATCCTGGTGCGGCAGGGGGACACTGAAGCTTTCTTT CASSLILVRQGDTEAFF
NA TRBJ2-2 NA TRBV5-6 TGTGCCAGCAGCTTTGGGCTGGAGGGCACCGGGGAGCTGTTTTTT CASSFGLEGTGELFF
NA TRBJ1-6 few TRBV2 TGTGCCAGCAGTGACGGAGGGCCCCTCCACTTT CASSDGGPLHF
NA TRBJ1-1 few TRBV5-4 TGTGCCAGCAGCGCCGCGAGCACTGAAGCTTTCTTT CASSAASTEAFF
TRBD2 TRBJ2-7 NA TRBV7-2 TGTGCCAGCAGCTTACTTCCGGGAGGGGGCGAGCAGTACTTC CASSLLPGGGEQYF
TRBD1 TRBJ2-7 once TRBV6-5 TGTGCCAGCAGTTACAGGACAGGGGGCTCCTACGAGCAGTACTTC CASSYRTGGSYEQYF
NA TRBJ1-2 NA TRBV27 TGTGCCAGCAGTTTCGACAGTAACTATGGCTACACCTTC CASSFDSNYGYTF
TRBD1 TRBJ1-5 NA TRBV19 TGTGCCAGAGTCACTCCTATGACAGGGAGATACGGTCAGCCCCAGCATTTT CARVTPMTGRYGQPQHF
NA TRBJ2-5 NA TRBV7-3 TGTGCCAGCAGCTCCGGGAGTCGGGAGACCCAGTACTTC CASSSGSRETQYF
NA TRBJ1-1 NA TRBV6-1 TGTGCCAGCAGTGAACCCCTGGCGGGCAAGTATGAAGCTTTCTTT CASSEPLAGKYEAFF